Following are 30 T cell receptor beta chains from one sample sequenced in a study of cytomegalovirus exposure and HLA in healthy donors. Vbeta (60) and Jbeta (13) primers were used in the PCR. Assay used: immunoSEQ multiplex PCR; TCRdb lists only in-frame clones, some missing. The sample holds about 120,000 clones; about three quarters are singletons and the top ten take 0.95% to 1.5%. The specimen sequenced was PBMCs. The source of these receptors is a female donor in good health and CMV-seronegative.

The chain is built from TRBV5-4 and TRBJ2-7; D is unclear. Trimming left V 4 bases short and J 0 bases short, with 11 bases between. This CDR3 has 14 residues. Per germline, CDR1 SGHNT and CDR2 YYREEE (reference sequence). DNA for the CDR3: TGTGCCAGCAGCCCCCGCAGGAACTCCTACGAGCAGTACTTC. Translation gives CASSPRRNSYEQYF.

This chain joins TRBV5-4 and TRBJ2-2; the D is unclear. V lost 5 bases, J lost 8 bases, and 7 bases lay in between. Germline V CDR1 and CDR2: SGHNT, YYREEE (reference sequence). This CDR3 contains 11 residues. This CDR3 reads CASRAEGELFF. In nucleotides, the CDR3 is TGTGCCAGCAGGGCAGAAGGGGAGCTGTTTTTT.

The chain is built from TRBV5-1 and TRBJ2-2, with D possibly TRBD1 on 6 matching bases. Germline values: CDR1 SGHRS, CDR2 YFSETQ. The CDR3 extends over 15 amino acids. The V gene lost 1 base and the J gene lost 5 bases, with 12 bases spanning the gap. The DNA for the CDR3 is TGCGCCAGCAGCTTGTCTGGGGGCAAAACCGGGGAGCTGTTTTTT. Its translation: CASSLSGGKTGELFF.

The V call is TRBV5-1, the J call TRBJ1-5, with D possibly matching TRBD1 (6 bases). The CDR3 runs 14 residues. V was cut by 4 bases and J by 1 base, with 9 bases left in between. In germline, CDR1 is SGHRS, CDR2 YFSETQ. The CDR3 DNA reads TGCGCCAGCAGCCCAACAGGGAGCAATCAGCCCCAGCATTTT. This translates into CASSPTGSNQPQHF.

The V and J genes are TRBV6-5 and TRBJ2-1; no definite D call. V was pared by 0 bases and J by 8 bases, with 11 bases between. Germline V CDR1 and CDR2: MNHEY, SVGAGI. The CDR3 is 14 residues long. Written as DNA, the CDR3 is TGTGCCAGCAGTTACTCGCCCGACTTGGATGAGCAGTTCTTC. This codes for CASSYSPDLDEQFF.

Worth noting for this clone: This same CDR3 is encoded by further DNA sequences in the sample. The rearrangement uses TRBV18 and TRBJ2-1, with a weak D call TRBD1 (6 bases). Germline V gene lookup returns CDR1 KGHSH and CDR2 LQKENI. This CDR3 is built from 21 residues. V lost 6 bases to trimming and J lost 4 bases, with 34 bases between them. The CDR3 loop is CASSPTLGLSGQRGKYNEQFF. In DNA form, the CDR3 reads TGTGCCAGCTCGCCAACTTTAGGACTCAGCGGACAAAGGGGGAAGTACAATGAGCAGTTCTTC.

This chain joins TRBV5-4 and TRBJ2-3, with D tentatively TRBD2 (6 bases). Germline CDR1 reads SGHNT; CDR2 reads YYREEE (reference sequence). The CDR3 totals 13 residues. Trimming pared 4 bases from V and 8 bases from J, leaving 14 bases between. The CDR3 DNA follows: TGTGCCAGCAGCCTGGACTATTCCGGTACGCAGTATTTT. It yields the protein CASSLDYSGTQYF.

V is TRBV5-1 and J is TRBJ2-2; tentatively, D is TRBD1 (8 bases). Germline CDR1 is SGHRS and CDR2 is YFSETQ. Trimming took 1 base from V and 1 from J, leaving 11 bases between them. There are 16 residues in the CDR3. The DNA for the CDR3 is TGCGCCAGCAGCTTGACAGGGGGGGTGAACACCGGGGAGCTGTTTTTT. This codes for CASSLTGGVNTGELFF.

The CDR3 spells CASSNRGDTGELFF. The CDR3 coding sequence is TGCGCCAGCAGTAACAGGGGTGACACCGGGGAGCTGTTTTTT. V and J are TRBV23-1 and TRBJ2-2; 7 nucleotides line up with TRBD1. TRBV23-1 is an ORF, and what it does is uncertain. The CDR3 covers 14 residues. With 5 bases clipped from V and 3 bases from J, the junction kept 3 bases outside the gene matches.

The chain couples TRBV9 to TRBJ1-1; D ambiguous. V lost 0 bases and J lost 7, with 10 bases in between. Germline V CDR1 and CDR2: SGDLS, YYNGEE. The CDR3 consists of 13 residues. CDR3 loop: CASSVAGSGEAFF. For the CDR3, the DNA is TGTGCCAGCAGCGTAGCTGGGTCAGGTGAAGCTTTCTTT.

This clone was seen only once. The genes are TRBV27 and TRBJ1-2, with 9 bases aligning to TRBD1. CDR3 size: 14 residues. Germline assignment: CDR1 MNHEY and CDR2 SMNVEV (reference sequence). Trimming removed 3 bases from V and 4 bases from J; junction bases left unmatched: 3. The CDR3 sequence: CASSFGTGSYGYTF. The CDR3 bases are TGTGCCAGCAGTTTTGGGACAGGGTCCTATGGCTACACCTTC.

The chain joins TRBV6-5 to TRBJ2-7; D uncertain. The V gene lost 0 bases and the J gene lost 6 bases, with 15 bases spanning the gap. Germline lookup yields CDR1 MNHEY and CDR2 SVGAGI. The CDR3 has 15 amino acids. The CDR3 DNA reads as TGTGCCAGCAGTTACTCGAACAGTGACACCGGCGAGCAGTACTTC. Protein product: CASSYSNSDTGEQYF.

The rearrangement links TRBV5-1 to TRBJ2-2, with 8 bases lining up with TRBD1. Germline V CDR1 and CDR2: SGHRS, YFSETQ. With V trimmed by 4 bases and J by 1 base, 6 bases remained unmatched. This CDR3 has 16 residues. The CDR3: CASSHTGGVNTGELFF. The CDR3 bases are TGCGCCAGCAGCCATACAGGGGGTGTGAACACCGGGGAGCTGTTTTTT.

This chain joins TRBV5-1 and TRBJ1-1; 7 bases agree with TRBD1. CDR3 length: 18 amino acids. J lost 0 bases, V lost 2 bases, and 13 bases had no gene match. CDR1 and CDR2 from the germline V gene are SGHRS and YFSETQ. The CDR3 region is CASSFGSRSQGVNTEAFF. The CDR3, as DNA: TGCGCCAGCAGCTTTGGGTCCCGTAGTCAGGGGGTGAACACTGAAGCTTTCTTT.

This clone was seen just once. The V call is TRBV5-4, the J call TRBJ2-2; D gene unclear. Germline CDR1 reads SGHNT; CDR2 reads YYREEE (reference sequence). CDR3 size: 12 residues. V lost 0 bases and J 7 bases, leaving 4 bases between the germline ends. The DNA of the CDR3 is TGTGCCAGCAGCTTGGAACTCGGGGAGCTGTTTTTT. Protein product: CASSLELGELFF.

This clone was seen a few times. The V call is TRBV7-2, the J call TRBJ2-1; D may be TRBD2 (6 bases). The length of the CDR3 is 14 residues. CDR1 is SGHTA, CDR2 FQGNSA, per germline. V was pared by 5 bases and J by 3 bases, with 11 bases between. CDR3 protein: CASSRDSNYNEQFF. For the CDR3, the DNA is TGTGCCAGCAGCCGGGACTCCAACTACAATGAGCAGTTCTTC. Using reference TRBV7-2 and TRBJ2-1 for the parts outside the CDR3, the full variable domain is GAGVSQSPSNKVTEKGKDVELRCDPISGHTALYWYRQSLGQGLEFLIYFQGNSAPDKSGLPSDRFSAERTGGSVSTLTIQRTQQEDSAVYLCASSRDSNYNEQFFGPGTRLTVL.

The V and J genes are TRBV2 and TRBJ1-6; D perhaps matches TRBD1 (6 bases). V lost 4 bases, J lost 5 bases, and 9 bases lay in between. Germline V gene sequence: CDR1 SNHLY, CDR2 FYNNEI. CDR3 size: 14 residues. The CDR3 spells CASSADRNNSPLHF. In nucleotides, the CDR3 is TGTGCCAGCAGTGCGGACAGAAATAATTCACCCCTCCACTTT.

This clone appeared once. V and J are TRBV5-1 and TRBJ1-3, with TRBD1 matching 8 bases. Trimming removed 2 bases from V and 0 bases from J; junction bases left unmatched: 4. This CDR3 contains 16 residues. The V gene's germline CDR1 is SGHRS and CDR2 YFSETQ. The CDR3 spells CASSFRTGFSGNTIYF. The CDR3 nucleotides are TGCGCCAGCAGCTTTAGGACAGGGTTCTCTGGAAACACCATATATTTT. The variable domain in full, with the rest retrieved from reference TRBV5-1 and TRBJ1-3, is KAGVTQTPRYLIKTRGQQVTLSCSPISGHRSVSWYQQTPGQGLQFLFEYFSETQRNKGNFPGRFSGRQFSNSRSEMNVSTLELGDSALYLCASSFRTGFSGNTIYFGEGSWLTVV.

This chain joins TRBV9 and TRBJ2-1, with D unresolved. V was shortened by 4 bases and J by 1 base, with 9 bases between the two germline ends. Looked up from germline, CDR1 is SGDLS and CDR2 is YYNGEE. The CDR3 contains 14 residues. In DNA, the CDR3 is TGTGCCAGCAGCTACAGCCCATCCTACAATGAGCAGTTCTTC. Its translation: CASSYSPSYNEQFF.

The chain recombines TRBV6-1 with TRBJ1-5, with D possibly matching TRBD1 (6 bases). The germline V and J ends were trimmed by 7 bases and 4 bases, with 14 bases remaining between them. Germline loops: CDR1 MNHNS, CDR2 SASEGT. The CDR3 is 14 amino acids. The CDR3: CASTPTGSNQPQHF. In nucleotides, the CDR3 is TGTGCCAGCACCCCGACAGGATCAAATCAGCCCCAGCATTTT.

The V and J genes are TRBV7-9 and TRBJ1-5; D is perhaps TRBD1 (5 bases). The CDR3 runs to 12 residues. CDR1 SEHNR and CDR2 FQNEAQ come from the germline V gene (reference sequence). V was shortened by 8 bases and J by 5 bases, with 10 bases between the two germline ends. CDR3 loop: CASAREDQPQHF. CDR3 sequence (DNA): TGTGCCAGCGCCAGGGAGGATCAGCCCCAGCATTTT. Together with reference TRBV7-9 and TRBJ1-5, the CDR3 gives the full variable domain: DTGVSQNPRHKITKRGQNVTFRCDPISEHNRLYWYRQTLGQGPEFLTYFQNEAQLEKSRLLSDRFSAERPKGSFSTLEIQRTEQGDSAMYLCASAREDQPQHFGDGTRLSIL.

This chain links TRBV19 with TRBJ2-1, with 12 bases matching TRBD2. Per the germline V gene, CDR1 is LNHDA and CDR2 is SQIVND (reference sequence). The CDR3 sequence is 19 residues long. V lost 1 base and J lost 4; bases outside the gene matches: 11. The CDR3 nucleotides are TGTGCCAGTAGTATAGGGGCCCTAGCGGGAGGGCCGGGTTACAATGAGCAGTTCTTC. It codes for CASSIGALAGGPGYNEQFF.

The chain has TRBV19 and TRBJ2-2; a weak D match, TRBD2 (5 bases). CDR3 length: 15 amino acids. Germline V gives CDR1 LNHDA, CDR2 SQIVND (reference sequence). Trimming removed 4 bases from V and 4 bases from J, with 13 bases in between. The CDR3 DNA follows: TGTGCCAGTAGTAGAGGGCAGCCGGTCACCGGGGAGCTGTTTTTT. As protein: CASSRGQPVTGELFF.

The CDR3 loop is CAWSGGGNTIYF. In nucleotides, the CDR3 is TGTGCCTGGAGTGGTGGCGGAAACACCATATATTTT. The chain joins TRBV30 to TRBJ1-3; no firm D call. Looked up from germline, CDR1 is GTSNPN and CDR2 is SVGIG (reference sequence). With 1 base removed from V and 4 bases from J, the gap between germline ends came to 5 bases. CDR3 size: 12 residues.

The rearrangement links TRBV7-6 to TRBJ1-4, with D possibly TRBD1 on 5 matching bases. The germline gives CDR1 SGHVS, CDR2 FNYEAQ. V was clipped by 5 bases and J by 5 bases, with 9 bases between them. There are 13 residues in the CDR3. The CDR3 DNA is TGTGCCAGCAGCCCCGACAGAAATGAAAAACTGTTTTTT. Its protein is CASSPDRNEKLFF. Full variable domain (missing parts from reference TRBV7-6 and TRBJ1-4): GAGVSQSPRYKVTKRGQDVALRCDPISGHVSLYWYRQALGQGPEFLTYFNYEAQQDKSGLPNDRFSAERPEGSISTLTIQRTEQRDSAMYRCASSPDRNEKLFFGSGTQLSVL.

CDR3 nucleotide sequence: TGCAGCGCCTCAACCGGAGGGACCACTGAAGCTTTCTTT. Its protein is CSASTGGTTEAFF. The V and J genes are TRBV29-1 and TRBJ1-1, with D possibly being TRBD1 (5 bases). Germline V gene sequence: CDR1 SQVTM, CDR2 ANQGSEA. CDR3 length: 13 residues. The V end lost 7 bases, the J end lost 4 bases, and 16 bases lay between the germline ends. The variable domain in full, completed from reference TRBV29-1 and TRBJ1-1, reads SAVISQKPSRDICQRGTSLTIQCQVDSQVTMMFWYRQQPGQSLTLIATANQGSEATYESGFVIDKFPISRPNLTFSTLTVSNMSPEDSSIYLCSASTGGTTEAFFGQGTRLTVV.

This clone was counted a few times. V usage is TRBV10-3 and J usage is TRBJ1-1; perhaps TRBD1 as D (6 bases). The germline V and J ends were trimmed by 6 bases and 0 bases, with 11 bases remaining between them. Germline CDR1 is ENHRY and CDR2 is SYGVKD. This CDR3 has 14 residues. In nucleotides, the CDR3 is TGTGCCATCAGCCAAGGACAGTTGAACACTGAAGCTTTCTTT. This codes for CAISQGQLNTEAFF.

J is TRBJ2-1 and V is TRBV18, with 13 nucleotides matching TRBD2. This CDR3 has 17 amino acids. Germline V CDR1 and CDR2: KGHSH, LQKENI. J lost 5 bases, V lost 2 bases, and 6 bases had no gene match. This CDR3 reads CASSPRTSGSPHNEQFF. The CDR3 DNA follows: TGTGCCAGCTCACCAAGGACTAGCGGGAGCCCCCACAATGAGCAGTTCTTC.

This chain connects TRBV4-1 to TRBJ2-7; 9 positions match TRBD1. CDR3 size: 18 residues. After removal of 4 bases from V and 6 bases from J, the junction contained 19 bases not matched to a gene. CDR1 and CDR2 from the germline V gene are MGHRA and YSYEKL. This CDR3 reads CASSPIHPRTGESFEQYF. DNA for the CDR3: TGCGCCAGCAGCCCGATCCACCCGCGGACAGGGGAATCGTTCGAGCAGTACTTC.

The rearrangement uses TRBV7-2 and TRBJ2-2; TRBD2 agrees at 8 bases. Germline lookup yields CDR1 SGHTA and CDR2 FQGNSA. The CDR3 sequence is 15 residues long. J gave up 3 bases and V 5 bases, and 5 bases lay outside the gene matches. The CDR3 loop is CASSTGLGYTGELFF. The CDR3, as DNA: TGTGCCAGCAGCACGGGACTAGGGTACACCGGGGAGCTGTTTTTT.